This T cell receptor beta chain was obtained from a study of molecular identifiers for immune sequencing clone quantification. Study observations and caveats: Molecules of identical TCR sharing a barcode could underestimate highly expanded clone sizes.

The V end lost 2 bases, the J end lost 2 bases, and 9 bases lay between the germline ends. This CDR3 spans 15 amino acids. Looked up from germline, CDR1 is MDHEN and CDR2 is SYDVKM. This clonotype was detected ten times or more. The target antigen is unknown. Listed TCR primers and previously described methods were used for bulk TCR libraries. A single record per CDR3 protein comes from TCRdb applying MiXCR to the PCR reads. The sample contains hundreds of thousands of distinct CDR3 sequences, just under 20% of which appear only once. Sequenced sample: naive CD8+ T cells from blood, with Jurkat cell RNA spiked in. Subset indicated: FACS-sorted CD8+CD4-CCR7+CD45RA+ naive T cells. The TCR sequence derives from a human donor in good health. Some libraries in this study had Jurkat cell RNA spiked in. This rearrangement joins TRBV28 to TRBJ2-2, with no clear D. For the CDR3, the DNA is TGTGCCAGCAGTTTAAGAGTCTATAACACCGGGGAGCTGTTTTTT. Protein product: CASSLRVYNTGELFF.